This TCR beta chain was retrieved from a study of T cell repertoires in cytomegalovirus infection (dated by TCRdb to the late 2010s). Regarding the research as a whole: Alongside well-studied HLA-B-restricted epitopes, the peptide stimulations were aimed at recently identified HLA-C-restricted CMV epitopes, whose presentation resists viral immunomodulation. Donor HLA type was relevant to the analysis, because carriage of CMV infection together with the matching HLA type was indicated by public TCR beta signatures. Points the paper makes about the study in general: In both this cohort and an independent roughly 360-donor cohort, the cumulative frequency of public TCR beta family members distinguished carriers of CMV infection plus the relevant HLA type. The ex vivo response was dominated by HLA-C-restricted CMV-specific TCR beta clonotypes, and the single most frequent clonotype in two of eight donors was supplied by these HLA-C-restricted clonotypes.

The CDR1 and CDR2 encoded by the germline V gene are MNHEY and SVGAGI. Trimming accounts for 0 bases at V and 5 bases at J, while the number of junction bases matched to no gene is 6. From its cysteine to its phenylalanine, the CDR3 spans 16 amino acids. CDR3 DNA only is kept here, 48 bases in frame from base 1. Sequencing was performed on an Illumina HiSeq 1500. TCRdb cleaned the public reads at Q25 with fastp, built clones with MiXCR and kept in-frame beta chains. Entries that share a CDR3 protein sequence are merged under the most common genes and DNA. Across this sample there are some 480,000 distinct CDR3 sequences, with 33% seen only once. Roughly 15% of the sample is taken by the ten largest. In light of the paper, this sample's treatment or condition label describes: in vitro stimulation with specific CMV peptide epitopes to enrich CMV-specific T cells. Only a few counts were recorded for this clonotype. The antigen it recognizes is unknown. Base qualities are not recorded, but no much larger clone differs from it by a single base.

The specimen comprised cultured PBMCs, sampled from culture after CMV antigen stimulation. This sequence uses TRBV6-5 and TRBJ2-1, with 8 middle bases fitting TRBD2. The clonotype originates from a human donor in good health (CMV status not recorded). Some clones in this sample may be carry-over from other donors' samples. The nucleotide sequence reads TGTGCCAGCAGTTACTCTTGGGTAGCGGGACACAATGAGCAGTTCTTC. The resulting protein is CASSYSWVAGHNEQFF.